The 22 T cell receptor beta chains below were found in one sample sequenced in a study of naive and memory T cell subsets. Findings of the study overall: Possibly reflecting memory cells re-expressing CD45RA, a few larger clonotypes occurred in naive repertoires, especially CD8.

The antigens for these receptors are not known. Two oligonucleotides, mixed equimolar, formed the beta constant-region primer covering TRBC1 and TRBC2. Ligated cDNA was amplified by four rounds of PCR with nested alpha and beta constant-region primers and SP2. MiXCR, run by TCRdb on the UMI-ligation and nested PCR reads, gives a single entry per CDR3 protein. The sample contains roughly 97,000 distinct CDR3 sequences, more than 14% of which appear only once. The specimen was naive CD8+ T cells from blood. Every receptor here comes from a human donor in good health.

This clonotype came up a few times. V gene TRBV20-1 combines with J gene TRBJ2-1; TRBD2 agrees at 7 bases. CDR1 and CDR2 from the germline V gene are DFQATT and SNEGSKA (reference sequence). The trim removed 3 bases at V and 0 bases at J, leaving 5 bases unmatched. CDR3 length: 15 amino acids. The CDR3 reads CSARSAGSSYNEQFF. The CDR3 DNA is TGCAGTGCTAGGTCAGCGGGGAGCTCCTACAATGAGCAGTTCTTC.

There are many counts of this clonotype. The V call is TRBV15, the J call TRBJ1-6; D remains ambiguous. Germline V lookup: CDR1 LNHNV, CDR2 YYDKDF (reference sequence). V lost 6 bases and J 8 bases, leaving 11 bases between the germline ends. This CDR3 has 13 residues. The chain's CDR3 is CATSGKADSPLHF. CDR3 nucleotides: TGTGCCACCAGTGGGAAAGCGGATTCACCCCTCCACTTT.

DNA of the CDR3: TGTGCCAGCAGCTCCGGACTAGCGGGTACCACAGATACGCAGTATTTT. It specifies CASSSGLAGTTDTQYF. V gene TRBV5-4 combines with J gene TRBJ2-3; 11 nucleotides agree with TRBD2. Looked up from germline, CDR1 is SGHNT and CDR2 is YYREEE (reference sequence). Trimming took 3 bases from V and 2 from J; bases not matched to a gene: 5. The CDR3 contains 16 residues.

This clonotype was detected once. This chain joins TRBV19 and TRBJ1-6; D is ambiguous. V gave up 3 bases and J gave up 2 bases, with 8 bases separating them. The CDR3 consists of 15 residues. Germline CDR1 and CDR2: LNHDA and SQIVND (reference sequence). The CDR3 region has the DNA TGTGCCAGTAGTATGTTCGAAACCTATAATTCACCCCTCCACTTT. Protein product: CASSMFETYNSPLHF.

This clonotype was recorded many times. This sequence joins TRBV9 and TRBJ2-1; the match to TRBD2 covers 8 bases. The CDR3 sequence is 15 residues long. Germline V CDR1 and CDR2: SGDLS, YYNGEE. The junction had 8 bases not matched to a gene; V was cut back by 4 bases and J by 5 bases. The CDR3 DNA is TGTGCCAGCAGCCCACTCGGGGGGGAAGACAATGAGCAGTTCTTC. Translated, it gives CASSPLGGEDNEQFF.

This clonotype was observed many times. The V call is TRBV4-3, the J call TRBJ1-4, with 10 nucleotides matching TRBD1. J was trimmed by 8 bases and V by 4 bases; bases with no gene match: 7. This CDR3 has 15 residues. Germline lookup yields CDR1 LGHNA and CDR2 YSLEER. Written as DNA, the CDR3 is TGCGCCAGCAGCCGGGACCGGGACAGGGGAGAAAAACTGTTTTTT. This gives the protein CASSRDRDRGEKLFF.

This clonotype occurred many times. The chain joins TRBV12-3 or TRBV12-4 to TRBJ2-1, with D tentatively TRBD2 (6 bases). Trimming shortened V by 3 bases and J by 8 bases, and 17 bases separated the two germline ends. The CDR3 has 15 residues. The DNA for the CDR3 is TGTGCCAGCAGTTTCGGGGACTTATCGCTGGATGAGCAGTTCTTC. This translates into CASSFGDLSLDEQFF.

This CDR3 is CASSSIDRGIYEQYF. The CDR3 DNA sequence: TGTGCCAGCAGCTCAATCGACAGGGGGATCTACGAGCAGTACTTC. The chain has TRBV7-9 and TRBJ2-7, with 9 positions matching TRBD1. Germline V gene sequence: CDR1 SEHNR, CDR2 FQNEAQ (reference sequence). This CDR3 spans 15 amino acids. Trimming cost V 4 bases and J 3 bases; bases outside gene matches: 7.

This clonotype has a handful of counts. For the CDR3, the DNA is TGCGCCAGCAGCCAAGCCGGGACTTCCTACAATGAGCAGTTCTTC. It encodes CASSQAGTSYNEQFF. J is TRBJ2-1 and V is TRBV4-1; possible D gene TRBD2, 6 bases. Germline assignment: CDR1 MGHRA and CDR2 YSYEKL. The V end lost 1 base, the J end lost 1 base, and 8 bases lay between the germline ends. The CDR3 loop spans 15 amino acids.

The gene calls are TRBV7-3 and TRBJ2-3; 8 bases map to TRBD2. In germline, CDR1 is SGHTA, CDR2 FQGTGA. V shed 5 bases, J shed 4 bases, and the junction held 8 bases outside the gene matches. The CDR3 loop spans 15 amino acids. This CDR3 is CASSTGTRGSDTQYF. DNA for the CDR3: TGTGCCAGCAGCACCGGGACTAGAGGATCAGATACGCAGTATTTT.

CDR3 loop: CASSEGGQGAYEQYF. In DNA, the CDR3 is TGTGCCAGCAGTGAAGGCGGACAGGGGGCGTACGAGCAGTACTTC. The chain uses TRBV6-1 and TRBJ2-7, with 11 bases that match TRBD1. The V gene end was trimmed by 1 base and the J gene end by 4 bases; junction bases not matched to a gene: 3. The V gene's germline CDR1 is MNHNS and CDR2 SASEGT. This CDR3 comprises 15 residues.

The table lists this clonotype with many counts. The rearrangement joins TRBV4-1 to TRBJ1-1; D is undetermined. Trimming took 8 bases from V and 7 from J, leaving 17 bases between them. CDR1 is MGHRA, CDR2 YSYEKL, per germline. The CDR3 sequence is 13 residues long. This chain's CDR3 is CASAPGSAVEAFF. In DNA form, the CDR3 reads TGCGCCAGCGCGCCGGGGAGCGCGGTTGAAGCTTTCTTT.

This chain connects TRBV7-9 to TRBJ1-6, with D perhaps TRBD1 (6 bases). The CDR3 contains 14 residues. The V gene lost 5 bases and the J gene lost 7 bases, with 12 bases spanning the gap. Germline V gene data show CDR1 as SEHNR and CDR2 as FQNEAQ (reference sequence). Here the CDR3 reads CASSDGQKNSPLHF. The CDR3 coding sequence is TGTGCCAGCAGCGACGGACAGAAGAATTCACCCCTCCACTTT.

The V call is TRBV29-1, the J call TRBJ1-3, with D unclear. CDR1 SQVTM and CDR2 ANQGSEA come from the germline V gene. V was clipped by 4 bases and J by 0 bases, with 4 bases between them. CDR3 length equals 12 residues. This chain's CDR3 is CSVGGSGNTIYF. For the CDR3, the DNA is TGCAGCGTTGGAGGCTCTGGAAACACCATATATTTT.

This clonotype was seen at least ten times. CDR3 amino acids: CSAREIGGYEQYF. CDR3 nucleotides: TGCAGTGCTAGAGAAATTGGGGGATACGAGCAGTACTTC. The chain joins TRBV20-1 to TRBJ2-7, with D possibly called TRBD1 or TRBD2 (5 bases each). Trimming shortened V by 0 bases and J by 4 bases, and 10 bases separated the two germline ends. CDR1 DFQATT and CDR2 SNEGSKA come from the germline V gene (reference sequence). The CDR3 length is 13 residues.

The V and J genes are TRBV4-2 and TRBJ2-2; the match to TRBD1 covers 10 bases. The J segment lost 4 bases and the V segment lost 1 base, leaving 3 bases of the junction unmatched. CDR3 length: 16 amino acids. Germline CDR1 LGHNA, CDR2 YNFKEQ. The CDR3 reads CASSQAGTGVTGELFF. The DNA for the CDR3 is TGTGCCAGCAGCCAAGCCGGGACAGGGGTCACCGGGGAGCTGTTTTTT.

The genes are TRBV15 and TRBJ2-5; D gene unclear. The CDR3 is 12 residues long. From germline, CDR1 is LNHNV and CDR2 YYDKDF (reference sequence). V was trimmed by 5 bases and J by 5 bases, leaving 9 bases between them. CDR3 nucleotide sequence: TGTGCCACCAGCTCTATTGGTGAGACCCAGTACTTC. Translation: CATSSIGETQYF.

This clonotype appeared a few times. Here the CDR3 reads CASSQVYRDRDEKLFF. The CDR3 bases are TGTGCCAGCAGCCAAGTGTACCGGGACAGGGATGAAAAACTGTTTTTT. The V call is TRBV3-1, the J call TRBJ1-4, with 9 nucleotides matching TRBD1. Unmatched junction bases numbered 6, after V lost 1 base and J lost 6 bases. The germline CDR1 and CDR2 sequences are LGHDT and YNNKEL (reference sequence). The CDR3 length is 16 residues.

This clonotype was seen repeatedly, ten times or more. This rearrangement joins TRBV4-2 to TRBJ2-5; D gene unclear. V shed 0 bases and J shed 4 bases, with 6 bases lying between them. Germline V CDR1 and CDR2: LGHNA, YNFKEQ. CDR3 length equals 13 residues. CDR3 DNA sequence: TGTGCCAGCAGCCAAGATCTCCTAGAGACCCAGTACTTC. It codes for CASSQDLLETQYF.

This clonotype was picked up a small number of times. The genes are TRBV4-3 and TRBJ1-1, with unresolved D. This CDR3 spans 15 amino acids. The V and J ends lost 0 bases and 6 bases respectively, with 14 bases between them. Germline V gene sequence: CDR1 LGHNA, CDR2 YSLEER. The CDR3: CASSQEATRRAEAFF. The DNA for the CDR3 is TGCGCCAGCAGCCAAGAAGCCACCAGGCGGGCTGAAGCTTTCTTT.

This chain uses TRBV12-3 or TRBV12-4 with TRBJ2-3; perhaps TRBD1 as D (6 bases). CDR3 length equals 17 residues. V lost 3 bases and J lost 5, with 21 bases in between. The CDR3 loop reads CASSFRLVLRGRDTQYF. Written as DNA, the CDR3 is TGTGCCAGCAGTTTTAGGCTGGTTTTAAGGGGGAGAGATACGCAGTATTTT.

This CDR3 is CASSQVSGPREYEQYF. The CDR3 coding sequence is TGCGCCAGCAGCCAAGTTTCCGGCCCTCGGGAATACGAGCAGTACTTC. The chain links TRBV4-3 to TRBJ2-7; perhaps TRBD2 as D (5 bases). The germline V gene has CDR1 LGHNA and CDR2 YSLEER. V lost 1 base and J 4 bases, leaving 17 bases between the germline ends. There are 16 residues in the CDR3.